The clone carrying this T cell receptor (beta chain) was seen ten or more times. It was with a sample-barcoded 5' primer and a J-beta primer mix that a second PCR of about 6 to 12 cycles was run. TCRdb analysed the 5' RACE reads with MiXCR anew, one entry per CDR3 protein. The sample has more than 800,000 distinct CDR3 sequences, around 30% seen once. These data are taken from a study of blood T cells in healthy people across ages. The V end lost 6 bases, the J end lost 4 bases, and 21 bases lay between the germline ends. Germline V gives CDR1 SGHTA, CDR2 FQGNSA. This CDR3 contains 16 residues. The sequenced sample was blood. The sequence was obtained from a woman older than 75 in good health. This chain links TRBV7-2 with TRBJ1-2, with D hard to call. The CDR3 sequence is CASSLYYLQDSYGYTF. The CDR3 nucleotides read TGTGCCAGCAGTCTTTATTATTTACAAGACTCCTATGGCTACACCTTC.